This T cell receptor (beta chain) was captured by sequencing in a study of cytomegalovirus exposure and HLA in healthy donors. General study findings and limits: The later analysis indicated that the majority of CMV-associated TCR beta chains appeared HLA-restricted. According to a later analysis, donors in an Asian-associated ancestry cluster reportedly had fewer N-insertions than the roughly 640-donor mean. Cytomegalovirus status, reportedly, was diagnosed with high specificity and sensitivity by the classifier. The availability of immune exposure information extended only to CMV serostatus.

Worth noting for this clone: Its antigen is as yet unknown.

Amplification used 60 Vbeta primers and 13 Jbeta primers. Some clones are missing from TCRdb's copy, which holds only in-frame ones; the method was immunoSEQ multiplex PCR. Found here are about 71,000 clones, approximately 63% of them singletons; the top ten hold roughly 10%. Losses at the gene ends were 2 bases for V and 7 bases for J; bases not matched to a gene: 8. Germline CDR1 is WNHNN and CDR2 is SYGVQD (reference sequence). The CDR3 contains 14 residues. The sample comprised PBMCs. The V gene is TRBV10-1, the J gene TRBJ2-7, with TRBD1 matching over 7 bases. The TCR originated in a woman in her 50s in good health and CMV-seropositive. CDR3 in DNA: TGCGCCAGCAGTGAGCAAGGGACAGTCGGGGAGCAGTACTTC. Its protein is CASSEQGTVGEQYF.